The 7 T cell receptor beta chains in this list originate from one sample, sequenced in a study of T cells in women clearing cervical HPV infection. Profiled with immunoSEQ multiplex PCR; TCRdb holds only in-frame clones, not every one. Listed are roughly 30,000 clones; 7.5% to 9.5% falls within the top ten. The sequenced sample was blood buffy coat. The receptors here all came from a woman aged 18 to 69 with a cervical HPV16 infection that either progressed to CIN3+ or cleared (not recorded which).

With regard to this clone: The sequence runs out 3 residues before the end of the CDR3; the remainder is reconstructed from the germline J gene. This chain joins TRBV18 and TRBJ1-1; D possibly corresponds to TRBD1 (6 bases). Germline CDR1 is KGHSH and CDR2 is LQKENI. This CDR3 has 13 residues. The CDR3 here is CASSPGSGVQAFF. CDR3 bases read: TGTGCCAGCTCACCTGGGTCAGGGGTTCAA.

The CDR3 loop is CSAMGQQETQYF. The CDR3 DNA, read in part, is TGCAGCGCCATGGGACAGCAAGAGACC. V usage is TRBV29-1 and J usage is TRBJ2-5; 7 bases line up with TRBD1. Coverage ceases 3 residues before the CDR3 finishes, and the germline J gene fills in the end. Germline CDR1 reads SQVTM; CDR2 reads ANQGSEA. The V gene end was trimmed by 7 bases and the J gene end by 2 bases; junction bases not matched to a gene: 4. The CDR3 extends over 12 amino acids.

A word on this clone: The read ends 3 residues early relative to the CDR3; the germline J gene fills the gap. The rearrangement uses TRBV12-3 or TRBV12-4 and TRBJ2-3, with 10 bases identical to TRBD2. The junction had 16 bases not matched to a gene; V was cut back by 7 bases and J by 6 bases. CDR3 length equals 17 residues. CDR3 in amino acids: CASIPSGRVRESDTQYF. The CDR3 DNA, read in part, is TGTGCCAGCATCCCAAGCGGGAGGGTGAGGGAAAGCGATACG.

Worth noting for this clone: The read gets to within 3 residues of the CDR3 end, and the germline J gene fills in the rest. The chain couples TRBV7-9 to TRBJ2-1; weak D call: TRBD2 (6 bases). Germline V gene sequence: CDR1 SEHNR, CDR2 FQNEAQ (reference sequence). The V end lost 1 base, the J end lost 4 bases, and 11 bases lay between the germline ends. The CDR3 is 15 residues long. The CDR3 DNA, read in part, is TGTGCCAGCAGCTTAGGGGGGGTTCTTTACAATGAG. It yields the protein CASSLGGVLYNE. The full CDR3 protein reads CASSLGGVLYNEQFF.

Concerning this clone itself: The read finishes 3 residues shy of the CDR3 end, and the germline J gene is used to complete it. This chain links TRBV20-1 with TRBJ1-1; no clear D gene. The germline V gene encodes CDR1 DFQATT and CDR2 SNEGSKA (reference sequence). This CDR3 contains 14 residues. Trimming stripped 6 bases from V and 0 bases from J, with 14 bases between. The CDR3 spells CSAPSGSMNTEAFF. CDR3 DNA (partial): TGCAGTGCCCCCTCCGGTTCCATGAACACTGAA.

Concerning this clone: The read ends 3 residues shy of where the CDR3 ends; the end is completed using the germline J gene. V and J are TRBV7-3 and TRBJ2-6; weak D call: TRBD1 (6 bases). CDR3 length equals 17 residues. CDR1 and CDR2 (germline): SGHTA, FQGTGA. V was shortened by 8 bases and J by 3 bases, with 20 bases between the two germline ends. The CDR3 spells CASGLQPGTLGANVLTF. CDR3 DNA (partial): TGTGCCAGCGGCCTTCAACCTGGGACACTTGGGGCCAACGTC.

About this clone: The read is 3 residues too short to cover the CDR3 end, so that end is filled in from the germline J gene. The chain combines TRBV30 with TRBJ2-7, with 9 bases identical to TRBD2. Germline V gene data show CDR1 as GTSNPN and CDR2 as SVGIG (reference sequence). The V segment lost 0 bases and the J segment 6 bases; nucleotides outside the gene matches: 6. This CDR3 has 14 residues. Incomplete CDR3 DNA: TGTGCCTGGAGTGTAGGGCGGGAGGGCCGCGAG. It is translated as CAWSVGREGRE. The CDR3, in full, reads CAWSVGREGREQYF.